One and the same sample provided the 30 T cell receptor beta chains below, sequenced in a study of OX40 agonist ivuxolimab in advanced cancers. Produced via immunoSEQ multiplex PCR; TCRdb's table is partial and in-frame only. The sample consists of about 96,000 clones, 84% of them appearing once. Sample: CD4+ or CD8+ T cells sorted from blood, taken in a trial of the OX40 agonist ivuxolimab. These receptors came from an adult with an advanced solid tumor such as melanoma, head and neck, liver or kidney cancer.

The rearrangement uses TRBV29-1 and TRBJ1-5; weak D call: TRBD1 (6 bases). CDR1 is SQVTM, CDR2 ANQGSEA, per germline. The CDR3 contains 13 residues. Trimming stripped 4 bases from V and 7 bases from J, with 14 bases between. CDR3 sequence (DNA): TGCAGCGTTGCCGAGGGAGGGGGACAGCCCCAGCATTTT. Residues: CSVAEGGGQPQHF.

The chain uses TRBV7-2 and TRBJ2-3; TRBD2 matches 10 bases. The CDR3 length is 14 residues. From germline, CDR1 is SGHTA and CDR2 FQGNSA. Trimming took 11 bases from V and 2 from J; bases not matched to a gene: 7. In nucleotides, the CDR3 is TGTGCCGACCGCGGACTAGCGGACACAGATACGCAGTATTTT. This encodes CADRGLADTDTQYF.

The CDR3 nucleotides read TGTGCCAGCAGTCGTCCCGGCCTCCCGGCTGAAGCTTTCTTT. Translation: CASSRPGLPAEAFF. The rearrangement joins TRBV27 to TRBJ1-1; no reliable D call. Germline V CDR1 and CDR2: MNHEY, SMNVEV (reference sequence). The CDR3 is made up of 14 amino acids. Between the trimmed V and J ends, which lost 5 bases and 6 bases, there was a span of 16 bases.

This chain links TRBV6-6 with TRBJ2-5; no firm D call. The CDR3 runs to 13 residues. V was trimmed by 0 bases and J by 10 bases, leaving 12 bases between them. Germline V gene lookup returns CDR1 MNHNY and CDR2 SVGAGI (reference sequence). The CDR3 DNA reads TGTGCCAGCAGTTACTCCTGGCAGGACCACCAGTACTTC. Residues: CASSYSWQDHQYF.

The CDR3 region has the DNA TGCGCCAGCGGGGAGGGGTTGTCCGAGCAGTACTTC. Translated: CASGEGLSEQYF. J is TRBJ2-7 and V is TRBV5-1; 7 bases agree with TRBD2. Germline V gives CDR1 SGHRS, CDR2 YFSETQ. This CDR3 is built from 12 residues. The ends lost 7 bases at V and 6 bases at J; junction bases unmatched: 7.

The chain couples TRBV7-2 to TRBJ1-3; no clear D. Trimming removed 1 base at V and 3 bases at J, with 10 bases between. The CDR3 runs 15 residues. Germline values: CDR1 SGHTA, CDR2 FQGNSA. The CDR3 sequence: CASSLGGLNGNTIYF. The CDR3 nucleotides are TGTGCCAGCAGCTTAGGAGGGCTGAATGGAAACACCATATATTTT.

The chain carries TRBV4-1 and TRBJ1-2, with D unclear. The V gene's germline CDR1 is MGHRA and CDR2 YSYEKL. The CDR3 has 15 amino acids. Trimming cost V 4 bases and J 1 base, with 13 bases left between them. CDR3 amino acids: CASSRTLDGNYGYTF. The DNA for the CDR3 is TGCGCCAGCAGCCGCACTTTAGACGGTAACTATGGCTACACCTTC.

J is TRBJ1-2 and V is TRBV12-5; TRBD1 matches at 8 bases. The CDR3 is 15 amino acids. V lost 6 bases to trimming and J lost 6 bases; unmatched junction nucleotides: 12. Germline CDR1 and CDR2: LGHNT and FRNRAP. The CDR3 DNA reads TGTGCTAGTGGGCCCGGGGGCCAGGGGGCTGATGGCTACACCTTC. Translated: CASGPGGQGADGYTF.

The chain employs TRBV30 and TRBJ1-1, with TRBD1 as a possible D gene (5 bases). This CDR3 region has 13 residues. V was shortened by 5 bases and J by 1 base, with 11 bases between the two germline ends. Germline CDR1 reads GTSNPN; CDR2 reads SVGIG (reference sequence). The CDR3 spells CAWRGWQNTEAFF. CDR3 DNA sequence: TGTGCCTGGCGGGGGTGGCAGAACACTGAAGCTTTCTTT. The complete variable domain, with remaining parts taken from reference TRBV30 and TRBJ1-1, reads SQTIHQWPATLVQPVGSPLSLECTVEGTSNPNLYWYRQAAGRGLQLLFYSVGIGQISSEVPQNLSASRPQDRQFILSSKKLLLSDSGFYLCAWRGWQNTEAFFGQGTRLTVV.

CDR3 sequence (DNA): TGTGCCAGCAGTGAAGGACCGGGACAGACCTACGAGCAGTACTTC. Encoded protein: CASSEGPGQTYEQYF. The chain recombines TRBV2 with TRBJ2-7; 7 bases are a match to TRBD1. This CDR3 comprises 15 residues. J gave up 2 bases and V 1 base, and 5 bases lay outside the gene matches. Germline V CDR1 and CDR2: SNHLY, FYNNEI. The full variable domain, with the rest looked up from reference TRBV2 and TRBJ2-7, is EPEVTQTPSHQVTQMGQEVILRCVPISNHLYFYWYRQILGQKVEFLVSFYNNEISEKSEIFDDQFSVERPDGSNFTLKIRSTKLEDSAMYFCASSEGPGQTYEQYFGPGTRLTVT.

The V gene is TRBV18, the J gene TRBJ2-1; TRBD2 aligns across 7 bases. V shed 4 bases and J 7 bases; nucleotides not matched to a gene: 19. CDR1 and CDR2 (germline): KGHSH, LQKENI. The CDR3 is 18 residues long. The CDR3 loop reads CASSRKPGLGEIGNEQFF. The CDR3 coding sequence is TGTGCCAGCTCACGTAAACCCGGACTAGGAGAAATCGGGAATGAGCAGTTCTTC.

The chain is built from TRBV20-1 and TRBJ1-4; no clear D gene. CDR3 size: 11 residues. Germline loops: CDR1 DFQATT, CDR2 SNEGSKA (reference sequence). Trimming left V 4 bases short and J 7 bases short, with 7 bases between. As DNA, the CDR3 is TGCAGTGCTAACCGGGGTGAAAAACTGTTTTTT. Protein: CSANRGEKLFF.

This clone showed up just a few times. The chain employs TRBV5-1 and TRBJ1-2; 8 bases fit TRBD1. V trimming: 4 bases; J trimming: 4 bases; junction bases outside the gene matches: 15. The CDR3 runs 17 residues. CDR1 is SGHRS and CDR2 is YFSETQ in the germline V gene. CDR3 sequence: CASSLQETGVGIYGYTF. CDR3 bases: TGCGCCAGCAGCCTGCAGGAGACAGGGGTGGGAATCTATGGCTACACCTTC.

This chain connects TRBV6-6 to TRBJ1-6; D unclear. V was trimmed by 2 bases and J by 9 bases, leaving 14 bases between them. This CDR3 is built from 15 residues. Germline V gene data show CDR1 as MNHNY and CDR2 as SVGAGI (reference sequence). In DNA, the CDR3 is TGTGCCAGCAGTTACGAGATGAACGAAATTTCACCCCTCCACTTT. Amino acid sequence: CASSYEMNEISPLHF.

Here the CDR3 reads CASTRGGTYEQYF. For the CDR3, the DNA is TGTGCCAGCACTCGGGGCGGCACCTACGAGCAGTACTTC. The chain couples TRBV7-9 to TRBJ2-5; D might be TRBD1 or TRBD2, each matching 5 bases. Gene TRBJ2-7 matches the end of the DNA better, so the J call may be wrong. This CDR3 region has 13 residues. The germline V gene has CDR1 SEHNR and CDR2 FQNEAQ (reference sequence).

V gene TRBV12-5 combines with J gene TRBJ1-2; D gene uncertain. The CDR3 has 13 residues. V was trimmed by 2 bases and J by 2 bases, leaving 6 bases between them. CDR1 and CDR2 (germline): LGHNT, FRNRAP. The CDR3 protein is CASGLPGNYGYTF. Written as DNA, the CDR3 is TGTGCTAGTGGTTTGCCGGGGAACTATGGCTACACCTTC. The variable domain in full, with the rest retrieved from reference TRBV12-5 and TRBJ1-2, is DARVTQTPRHKVTEMGQEVTMRCQPILGHNTVFWYRQTMMQGLELLAYFRNRAPLDDSGMPKDRFSAEMPDATLATLKIQPSEPRDSAVYFCASGLPGNYGYTFGSGTRLTVV.

This clone occurred once. The chain employs TRBV9 and TRBJ2-1, with a tentative D call TRBD1 (5 bases). The CDR3 has 13 residues. The V gene lost 0 bases and the J gene lost 9 bases, with 10 bases spanning the gap. From germline, CDR1 is SGDLS and CDR2 YYNGEE. The CDR3: CASSVGGLREQFF. CDR3 bases: TGTGCCAGCAGCGTAGGGGGCCTCCGTGAGCAGTTCTTC. The complete variable domain, with remaining parts taken from reference TRBV9 and TRBJ2-1, reads DSGVTQTPKHLITATGQRVTLRCSPRSGDLSVYWYQQSLDQGLQFLIQYYNGEERAKGNILERFSAQQFPDLHSELNLSSLELGDSALYFCASSVGGLREQFFGPGTRLTVL.

The chain's CDR3 is CASIKTNSDGYTF. CDR3 bases: TGTGCCAGCATTAAGACAAATAGTGATGGCTACACCTTC. The chain has TRBV6-1 and TRBJ1-2; D unclear. Germline-derived CDR1 and CDR2 are MNHNS and SASEGT. The CDR3 has 13 amino acids. V lost 7 bases and J lost 6, with 15 bases in between.

This rearrangement joins TRBV9 to TRBJ2-7, with D uncertain. The CDR3 consists of 12 residues. The V gene lost 7 bases and the J gene lost 2 bases, with 10 bases spanning the gap. Germline V gene sequence: CDR1 SGDLS, CDR2 YYNGEE. Here the CDR3 DNA reads TGTGCCAGCGGACGGACGGCCTACGAGCAGTACTTC. Amino acid sequence: CASGRTAYEQYF.

A single count supports this clone. The chain has TRBV19 and TRBJ2-7; D might be TRBD1 (6 bases). Germline-derived CDR1 and CDR2 are LNHDA and SQIVND (reference sequence). This CDR3 region has 18 residues. V dropped 4 bases and J dropped 2 bases, with 24 bases sitting between them. CDR3 coding DNA: TGTGCCAGTAGTAGCCTGGCTTGGGACACAGTCCTCCCCTACGAGCAGTACTTC. The encoded protein is CASSSLAWDTVLPYEQYF.

CDR3 sequence reads: CASSIVAGSPGSDTQYF. The DNA of the CDR3 is TGTGCCAGTAGTATTGTAGCGGGGTCCCCCGGCTCAGATACGCAGTATTTT. This chain links TRBV19 with TRBJ2-3; 8 bases agree with TRBD2. This CDR3 has 17 residues. Per the germline V gene, CDR1 is LNHDA and CDR2 is SQIVND (reference sequence). V gave up 3 bases and J gave up 4 bases; unmatched junction bases: 12.

The V call is TRBV5-5, the J call TRBJ2-7, with 11 bases that match TRBD2. V lost 0 bases and J lost 5; bases outside the gene matches: 7. Germline assignment: CDR1 SGHKS and CDR2 YYEKEE (reference sequence). The CDR3 runs to 16 residues. CDR3 nucleotide sequence: TGTGCCAGCAGCTTGGAGGGGGCTAGCGGGGGGCACGAGCAGTACTTC. Amino acid sequence: CASSLEGASGGHEQYF.

This clone was found a few times. The chain recombines TRBV19 with TRBJ1-2, with TRBD1 matching 8 bases. This CDR3 has 14 residues. Per germline, CDR1 LNHDA and CDR2 SQIVND (reference sequence). V lost 0 bases and J lost 5; bases outside the gene matches: 2. This CDR3 reads CASSIEDREYGYTF. CDR3 coding DNA: TGTGCCAGTAGTATAGAGGACAGGGAATATGGCTACACCTTC.

The chain links TRBV27 to TRBJ2-7; TRBD1 matches 7 bases. Trimming removed 3 bases from V and 2 bases from J; junction bases left unmatched: 4. CDR3 size: 14 residues. The germline CDR1 and CDR2 sequences are MNHEY and SMNVEV (reference sequence). CDR3 nucleotides: TGTGCCAGCAGTTTCTACGACAGGGCCTACGAGCAGTACTTC. Amino acid sequence: CASSFYDRAYEQYF.

The chain joins TRBV5-1 to TRBJ2-5; 7 nucleotides agree with TRBD1. Per germline, CDR1 SGHRS and CDR2 YFSETQ. CDR3 size: 14 residues. Unmatched junction bases numbered 10, after V lost 4 bases and J lost 7 bases. CDR3 protein: CASSGDRTDGTQYF. In nucleotides, the CDR3 is TGCGCCAGCAGCGGGGACAGAACTGACGGGACCCAGTACTTC.

There are a few counts of this clone. The rearrangement links TRBV2 to TRBJ2-4; 9 nucleotides line up with TRBD1. The germline gives CDR1 SNHLY, CDR2 FYNNEI. The CDR3 has 16 residues. The V segment lost 6 bases and the J segment 0 bases; nucleotides outside the gene matches: 6. The CDR3: CASRETGGLAKNIQYF. As DNA, the CDR3 is TGTGCCAGCAGAGAGACAGGGGGTTTAGCCAAAAACATTCAGTACTTC.

This chain joins TRBV7-9 and TRBJ1-2; D not resolved. This CDR3 comprises 13 residues. Trimming stripped 1 base from V and 7 bases from J, with 10 bases between. Germline CDR1 SEHNR, CDR2 FQNEAQ (reference sequence). The CDR3 nucleotides read TGTGCCAGCAGCTTAGGGGGATCGAGTGGCTACACCTTC. Translation gives CASSLGGSSGYTF.

This clone has a handful of counts. V usage is TRBV5-1 and J usage is TRBJ2-1; unclear D gene. There are 12 residues in the CDR3. Germline V gene data show CDR1 as SGHRS and CDR2 as YFSETQ. V was trimmed by 0 bases and J by 6 bases, leaving 4 bases between them. The CDR3 bases are TGCGCCAGCAGCTTGGGCCTCAATGAGCAGTTCTTC. This codes for CASSLGLNEQFF.

The chain couples TRBV19 to TRBJ2-3, with 8 bases fitting TRBD1. Germline CDR1 is LNHDA and CDR2 is SQIVND (reference sequence). Losses at the gene ends were 2 bases for V and 4 bases for J; bases not matched to a gene: 8. The CDR3 extends over 16 amino acids. In DNA, the CDR3 is TGTGCCAGTAGTATACCGACAGGGGTAACCTCAGATACGCAGTATTTT. The encoded protein is CASSIPTGVTSDTQYF.

The V and J genes are TRBV4-2 and TRBJ1-5, with a possible D match to TRBD1 (6 bases). Trimming stripped 1 base from V and 5 bases from J, with 12 bases between. The CDR3 totals 15 residues. The V gene's germline CDR1 is LGHNA and CDR2 YNFKEQ. Here the CDR3 reads CASSQVWDIDQPQHF. CDR3 DNA sequence: TGTGCCAGCAGCCAAGTGTGGGACATAGATCAGCCCCAGCATTTT.